One and the same sample provided the 23 T cell receptor beta chains below, sequenced in a study of cytomegalovirus exposure and HLA in healthy donors. This PCR relied on a set of 60 Vbeta primers and 13 Jbeta primers. Sequencing was performed with immunoSEQ multiplex PCR; in TCRdb, only in-frame clones are kept and a portion is missing. This sample lists approximately 100,000 clones; its ten largest clones have about 0.59%. Sample: PBMCs. These receptors all stem from a man aged 50 to 59 in good health and CMV-seronegative.

The V and J genes are TRBV11-2 and TRBJ2-1; 9 bases map to TRBD1. V gave up 5 bases and J gave up 6 bases; unmatched junction bases: 14. The CDR3 extends over 17 amino acids. Germline CDR1 reads SGHAT; CDR2 reads FQNNGV. The CDR3 reads CASSILPGQGYPNEQFF. CDR3 bases: TGTGCCAGCAGCATATTACCGGGACAGGGATACCCCAATGAGCAGTTCTTC.

The J gene is TRBJ2-5, the V gene TRBV20-1; D is undetermined. The DNA matches TRBJ2-7 better at its end, which makes the J call doubtful. Germline V gene sequence: CDR1 DFQATT, CDR2 SNEGSKA (reference sequence). The CDR3 length is 10 residues. The CDR3 DNA follows: TGCAGTGCTGAAATGGGCGAGCAGTACTTC. Protein: CSAEMGEQYF.

J is TRBJ2-2 and V is TRBV5-1; the D gene is possibly TRBD2 (5 bases). Germline CDR1 is SGHRS and CDR2 is YFSETQ. V lost 5 bases and J 6 bases, leaving 14 bases between the germline ends. The CDR3 loop spans 14 amino acids. In DNA form, the CDR3 reads TGCGCCAGCAGTTTATCCGGGATAGCCGGGGAGCTGTTTTTT. As protein: CASSLSGIAGELFF.

The chain joins TRBV19 to TRBJ1-1; D call uncertain. CDR3 length equals 15 residues. The germline CDR1 and CDR2 sequences are LNHDA and SQIVND (reference sequence). V was cut by 5 bases and J by 4 bases, with 17 bases left in between. Here the CDR3 reads CASSPENWAGTEAFF. The CDR3 nucleotides are TGTGCCAGTAGTCCCGAAAACTGGGCTGGCACTGAAGCTTTCTTT.

This chain links TRBV11-2 with TRBJ2-7; 8 bases are a match to TRBD2. The V and J ends lost 5 bases and 2 bases, in that order; junction bases with no gene match: 11. Germline lookup yields CDR1 SGHAT and CDR2 FQNNGV. This CDR3 is built from 16 residues. The CDR3 here is CASSPGAGGIAYEQYF. DNA of the CDR3: TGTGCCAGCAGCCCCGGGGCGGGGGGTATCGCCTACGAGCAGTACTTC.

The V call is TRBV11-2, the J call TRBJ1-4; D remains unclear. The V end lost 4 bases, the J end lost 1 base, and 10 bases lay between the germline ends. Per the germline V gene, CDR1 is SGHAT and CDR2 is FQNNGV. The CDR3 is 15 residues long. The CDR3 nucleotides read TGTGCCAGCAGCTCGACTCGAGGAACTAATGAAAAACTGTTTTTT. Translated, it gives CASSSTRGTNEKLFF.

This chain uses TRBV7-9 with TRBJ1-2, with D tentatively TRBD1 (6 bases). The V end lost 4 bases, the J end lost 8 bases, and 23 bases lay between the germline ends. CDR1 is SEHNR and CDR2 is FQNEAQ in the germline V gene (reference sequence). The CDR3 extends over 16 amino acids. The CDR3 spells CASSSYDTLQGRGYTF. The CDR3 DNA is TGTGCCAGCAGCTCATACGACACCTTACAGGGACGGGGCTACACCTTC.

The V gene is TRBV11-2, the J gene TRBJ1-1; no clear D. The CDR3 loop spans 13 amino acids. The germline V gene has CDR1 SGHAT and CDR2 FQNNGV. V was cut by 3 bases and J by 0 bases, with 5 bases left in between. Here the CDR3 reads CASSFYMNTEAFF. In nucleotides, the CDR3 is TGTGCCAGCAGCTTTTACATGAACACTGAAGCTTTCTTT.

The genes are TRBV19 and TRBJ2-5, with D perhaps TRBD2 (5 bases). V lost 3 bases to trimming and J lost 0 bases, with 5 bases between them. The germline V gene has CDR1 LNHDA and CDR2 SQIVND (reference sequence). The CDR3 spans 13 residues. CDR3 DNA sequence: TGTGCCAGTAGTATGGACTACCAAGAGACCCAGTACTTC. It encodes CASSMDYQETQYF. The full variable domain, rest sourced from reference TRBV19 and TRBJ2-5, is DGGITQSPKYLFRKEGQNVTLSCEQNLNHDAMYWYRQDPGQGLRLIYYSQIVNDFQKGDIAEGYSVSREKKESFPLTVTSAQKNPTAFYLCASSMDYQETQYFGPGTRLLVL.

The CDR3 nucleotides are TGTGCCAGCAGCTTAGTGGGACTAGCGGGAGTGGGGACCGGGGAGCTGTTTTTT. This codes for CASSLVGLAGVGTGELFF. The J gene is TRBJ2-2, the V gene TRBV7-2; 14 nucleotides match TRBD2. J gave up 5 bases and V 1 base, and 6 bases lay outside the gene matches. The CDR3 spans 18 residues. CDR1 and CDR2 (germline): SGHTA, FQGNSA.

The rearrangement links TRBV18 to TRBJ1-2; D is possibly TRBD1 (5 bases). The CDR3 length is 14 residues. Germline values: CDR1 KGHSH, CDR2 LQKENI. V was pared by 1 base and J by 1 base, with 7 bases between. The CDR3 loop is CASSPQGDNYGYTF. The DNA for the CDR3 is TGTGCCAGCTCACCACAAGGGGATAACTATGGCTACACCTTC.

V is TRBV7-9 and J is TRBJ2-7; D is unresolved. V was trimmed by 1 base and J by 2 bases, leaving 9 bases between them. The CDR3 consists of 14 residues. Germline lookup yields CDR1 SEHNR and CDR2 FQNEAQ (reference sequence). CDR3 sequence (DNA): TGTGCCAGCAGCTTAGGCAGGATACCCTACGAGCAGTACTTC. Its translation is CASSLGRIPYEQYF.

The V and J genes are TRBV2 and TRBJ2-3, with D maybe TRBD2 (7 bases). This CDR3 is 14 amino acids long. Per germline, CDR1 SNHLY and CDR2 FYNNEI. Trimming shortened V by 6 bases and J by 4 bases, and 14 bases separated the two germline ends. The CDR3 region has the DNA TGTGCCAGCAGGGGAGGGACAAGCGCAGATACGCAGTATTTT. It yields the protein CASRGGTSADTQYF. Variable domain in full (rest from reference TRBV2 and TRBJ2-3): EPEVTQTPSHQVTQMGQEVILRCVPISNHLYFYWYRQILGQKVEFLVSFYNNEISEKSEIFDDQFSVERPDGSNFTLKIRSTKLEDSAMYFCASRGGTSADTQYFGPGTRLTVL.

The chain employs TRBV13 and TRBJ1-2; TRBD1 agrees at 8 bases. Germline V gene data show CDR1 as PRHDT and CDR2 as FYEKMQ (reference sequence). Unmatched junction bases numbered 8, after V lost 4 bases and J lost 10 bases. The CDR3 sequence is 13 residues long. CDR3 loop: CASSSMDREDYTF. The CDR3 DNA reads as TGTGCCAGCAGCTCCATGGACAGGGAGGACTACACCTTC. The whole variable domain, filled in from reference TRBV13 and TRBJ1-2, reads AAGVIQSPRHLIKEKRETATLKCYPIPRHDTVYWYQQGPGQDPQFLISFYEKMQSDKGSIPDRFSAQQFSDYHSELNMSSLELGDSALYFCASSSMDREDYTFGSGTRLTVV.

The V gene is TRBV11-2, the J gene TRBJ1-2, with D perhaps matching TRBD1 (5 bases). V lost 6 bases and J 8 bases, leaving 19 bases between the germline ends. The CDR3 contains 14 residues. Germline CDR1 SGHAT, CDR2 FQNNGV. This CDR3 is CASRSWGDPRGYTF. As DNA, the CDR3 is TGTGCCAGCAGATCCTGGGGCGACCCGAGGGGCTACACCTTC.

The gene calls are TRBV6-6 and TRBJ1-1, with D maybe TRBD1 (5 bases). Trimming removed 6 bases at V and 2 bases at J, with 10 bases between. The CDR3 spans 13 residues. Germline assignment: CDR1 MNHNY and CDR2 SVGAGI (reference sequence). CDR3 sequence reads: CASSRQTNTEAFF. The DNA for the CDR3 is TGTGCCAGCAGCCGACAGACAAACACTGAAGCTTTCTTT.

The chain uses TRBV7-2 and TRBJ1-5; the D is unclear. The CDR3 has 13 residues. CDR1 is SGHTA and CDR2 is FQGNSA in the germline V gene. The V end was cut by 1 base, the J end by 5 bases, with 6 bases between. The CDR3 nucleotides are TGTGCCAGCAGCTTAGGTCAGGATCAGCCCCAGCATTTT. Translating it yields CASSLGQDQPQHF. The entire variable domain, with the rest obtained from reference TRBV7-2 and TRBJ1-5, is as follows: GAGVSQSPSNKVTEKGKDVELRCDPISGHTALYWYRQSLGQGLEFLIYFQGNSAPDKSGLPSDRFSAERTGGSVSTLTIQRTQQEDSAVYLCASSLGQDQPQHFGDGTRLSIL.

The chain joins TRBV5-1 to TRBJ1-1; D gene ambiguous. Trimming removed 0 bases at V and 1 base at J, with 10 bases between. The CDR3 sequence is 15 residues long. Germline CDR1 is SGHRS and CDR2 is YFSETQ. The CDR3: CASSLGSTENTEAFF. CDR3 sequence (DNA): TGCGCCAGCAGCTTGGGGTCCACAGAGAACACTGAAGCTTTCTTT.

The chain joins TRBV18 to TRBJ2-1, with D possibly being TRBD1 (6 bases). The CDR3 extends over 15 amino acids. Looked up from germline, CDR1 is KGHSH and CDR2 is LQKENI. V lost 3 bases to trimming and J lost 0 bases, with 9 bases between them. This CDR3 reads CASSPQGYSYNEQFF. In DNA, the CDR3 is TGTGCCAGCTCACCCCAGGGGTACTCCTACAATGAGCAGTTCTTC.

The CDR3, as DNA: TGTGCCAGCAGTGGGGGACAGGGGGGCGATGAAAAACTGTTTTTT. Protein product: CASSGGQGGDEKLFF. The chain uses TRBV6-6 and TRBJ1-4; the match to TRBD1 covers 11 bases. CDR3 size: 15 residues. V was clipped by 5 bases and J by 6 bases; unmatched bases: 5. Looked up from germline, CDR1 is MNHNY and CDR2 is SVGAGI (reference sequence).

The chain uses TRBV15 and TRBJ2-1, with 12 positions matching TRBD2. Germline V lookup: CDR1 LNHNV, CDR2 YYDKDF (reference sequence). The CDR3 has 18 amino acids. Losses at the gene ends were 0 bases for V and 1 base for J; bases not matched to a gene: 4. In DNA, the CDR3 is TGTGCCACCAGCAGAGATACGACTAGCGGGAGTTCCTACAATGAGCAGTTCTTC. Translation gives CATSRDTTSGSSYNEQFF.

The chain joins TRBV25-1 to TRBJ2-2, with D tentatively TRBD1 (6 bases). The germline V gene encodes CDR1 MGHDK and CDR2 SYGVNS. Trimming took 6 bases from V and 2 from J, leaving 10 bases between them. This CDR3 has 14 amino acids. The CDR3 nucleotides are TGTGCCAGCAGGGGGGCCCTTAACACCGGGGAGCTGTTTTTT. This sequence encodes CASRGALNTGELFF.

The chain carries TRBV5-1 and TRBJ1-2; D is unclear. Trimming shortened V by 3 bases and J by 3 bases, and 18 bases separated the two germline ends. This CDR3 has 16 amino acids. Germline loops: CDR1 SGHRS, CDR2 YFSETQ. Here the CDR3 reads CASSSLGEMEDYGYTF. CDR3 DNA: TGCGCCAGCAGCTCCCTGGGTGAGATGGAGGACTATGGCTACACCTTC.